A single sample is the source of the 21 T cell receptor beta chains below, sequenced in a study of cytomegalovirus exposure and HLA in healthy donors. A multiplex PCR was run with 60 Vbeta primers and 13 Jbeta primers. Libraries were prepared by immunoSEQ multiplex PCR; TCRdb keeps only in-frame clonotypes and omits some of them. The table shows about 200,000 clones, with almost 80% occurring only once. Sequencing was carried out using PBMCs. The receptors derive from a man aged 18 to 30 in good health and CMV-seronegative.

The rearrangement uses TRBV4-3 and TRBJ2-3, with 10 bases identical to TRBD2. The CDR3 sequence is 17 residues long. The V segment lost 3 bases and the J segment 2 bases; nucleotides outside the gene matches: 8. Germline CDR1 reads LGHNA; CDR2 reads YSLEER. For the CDR3, the DNA is TGCGCCAGCAGCCAGAGTGTAGCGGGGGGTACCACAGATACGCAGTATTTT. Translating it yields CASSQSVAGGTTDTQYF.

The CDR3 spells CASSSRQGQGEKLFF. The CDR3, as DNA: TGTGCCAGCAGTTCCAGACAGGGACAGGGCGAAAAACTGTTTTTT. The gene calls are TRBV28 and TRBJ1-4, with 9 bases identical to TRBD1. V trimming: 4 bases; J trimming: 8 bases; junction bases outside the gene matches: 8. Germline CDR1 reads MDHEN; CDR2 reads SYDVKM. The CDR3 length is 15 residues. Variable domain in full (rest from reference TRBV28 and TRBJ1-4): DVKVTQSSRYLVKRTGEKVFLECVQDMDHENMFWYRQDPGLGLRLIYFSYDVKMKEKGDIPEGYSVSREKKERFSLILESASTNQTSMYLCASSSRQGQGEKLFFGSGTQLSVL.

The chain joins TRBV7-9 to TRBJ2-7; possible D gene TRBD1, 5 bases. Germline assignment: CDR1 SEHNR and CDR2 FQNEAQ (reference sequence). This CDR3 is 15 amino acids long. Between the trimmed V and J ends, which lost 8 bases and 3 bases, there was a span of 20 bases. In DNA, the CDR3 is TGTGCCAGCGGGCCCTCCAGGGTTATTGTCTACGAGCAGTACTTC. The encoded protein is CASGPSRVIVYEQYF. Full variable domain (rest looked up from reference TRBV7-9 and TRBJ2-7): DTGVSQNPRHKITKRGQNVTFRCDPISEHNRLYWYRQTLGQGPEFLTYFQNEAQLEKSRLLSDRFSAERPKGSFSTLEIQRTEQGDSAMYLCASGPSRVIVYEQYFGPGTRLTVT.

The CDR3 nucleotides read TGCGCCAGCAGCCAAGATCCCAGGGGGATCAATGAGCAGTTCTTC. Amino acids: CASSQDPRGINEQFF. This chain uses TRBV4-3 with TRBJ2-1, with 7 positions matching TRBD1. The CDR3 length is 15 residues. CDR1 and CDR2 (germline): LGHNA, YSLEER. J gave up 6 bases and V 0 bases, and 5 bases lay outside the gene matches.

The chain uses TRBV29-1 and TRBJ2-1; tentative D call: TRBD1 (6 bases). The CDR3 is 17 amino acids. Trimming cost V 1 base and J 2 bases, with 18 bases left between them. The V gene's germline CDR1 is SQVTM and CDR2 ANQGSEA. The CDR3 is CSVEGIEDTGTYNEQFF. The CDR3 nucleotides read TGCAGCGTTGAAGGTATTGAGGACACAGGGACCTACAATGAGCAGTTCTTC.

In this sample, this clone turned up once. The chain has TRBV4-1 and TRBJ1-5, with D unclear. With 0 bases removed from V and 7 bases from J, the gap between germline ends came to 10 bases. The CDR3 is made up of 14 amino acids. Germline V gives CDR1 MGHRA, CDR2 YSYEKL. CDR3 sequence: CASSQEIGSQPQHF. DNA of the CDR3: TGCGCCAGCAGCCAAGAAATCGGGTCCCAGCCCCAGCATTTT.

V usage is TRBV27 and J usage is TRBJ2-7; a possible D gene is TRBD1 (5 bases). Germline CDR1 and CDR2: MNHEY and SMNVEV (reference sequence). V was pared by 3 bases and J by 3 bases, with 9 bases between. The CDR3 covers 13 residues. The CDR3: CASSFARDYEQYF. The CDR3 DNA sequence: TGTGCCAGCAGTTTCGCCAGGGACTACGAGCAGTACTTC.

This clone was recorded a few times. The chain recombines TRBV19 with TRBJ1-1; TRBD1 is a possible D gene (5 bases). The ends were cut back, 0 bases at V and 2 bases at J, with 7 bases in the middle. In germline, CDR1 is LNHDA, CDR2 SQIVND (reference sequence). The length of the CDR3 is 14 residues. The CDR3 loop is CASSIDQGNTEAFF. The CDR3 DNA reads TGTGCCAGTAGTATAGATCAGGGCAACACTGAAGCTTTCTTT.

This clone was seen more than once but under ten times. The V and J genes are TRBV27 and TRBJ2-6; 8 nucleotides agree with TRBD2. CDR1 is MNHEY and CDR2 is SMNVEV in the germline V gene (reference sequence). V shed 1 base and J 2 bases; nucleotides not matched to a gene: 13. The CDR3 consists of 20 residues. This CDR3 reads CASSLWASGFLSTGANVLTF. The CDR3 nucleotides read TGTGCCAGCAGTTTATGGGCTAGCGGGTTCCTATCGACTGGGGCCAACGTCCTGACTTTC.

This rearrangement joins TRBV28 to TRBJ2-7, with 12 bases fitting TRBD2. Trimming took 5 bases from V and 2 from J; bases not matched to a gene: 13. Germline loops: CDR1 MDHEN, CDR2 SYDVKM. The CDR3 loop spans 18 amino acids. CDR3 loop: CASSPALAGGPNAYEQYF. CDR3 DNA sequence: TGTGCCAGCAGTCCTGCCCTAGCGGGAGGGCCTAACGCCTACGAGCAGTACTTC. The whole variable domain, filled in from reference TRBV28 and TRBJ2-7, reads DVKVTQSSRYLVKRTGEKVFLECVQDMDHENMFWYRQDPGLGLRLIYFSYDVKMKEKGDIPEGYSVSREKKERFSLILESASTNQTSMYLCASSPALAGGPNAYEQYFGPGTRLTVT.

The CDR3 nucleotides read TGTGCCAGCAGCTTAGCGACTAGCGGCTCTGGGGCCAACGTCCTGACTTTC. Translated: CASSLATSGSGANVLTF. The rearrangement joins TRBV7-9 to TRBJ2-6; 9 nucleotides agree with TRBD2. The CDR3 has 17 residues. V shed 0 bases, J shed 0 bases, and the junction held 0 bases outside the gene matches. Germline CDR1 reads SEHNR; CDR2 reads FQNEAQ (reference sequence).

The chain couples TRBV28 to TRBJ1-5; D perhaps matches TRBD1 (5 bases). Per the germline V gene, CDR1 is MDHEN and CDR2 is SYDVKM. The CDR3 loop spans 14 amino acids. Trimming cost V 7 bases and J 3 bases, with 13 bases left between them. This chain's CDR3 is CASMQGPSNQPQHF. CDR3 DNA: TGTGCCAGCATGCAGGGCCCTTCCAATCAGCCCCAGCATTTT.

In this sample, this clone turned up a few times. The V call is TRBV19, the J call TRBJ1-3, with TRBD1 matching 8 bases. Trimming took 7 bases from V and 2 from J; bases not matched to a gene: 10. CDR1 is LNHDA, CDR2 SQIVND, per germline (reference sequence). The CDR3 extends over 16 amino acids. The CDR3 region has the DNA TGTGCCAGTATTTCTCGCAGGGGGCCCACTGGAAACACCATATATTTT. This codes for CASISRRGPTGNTIYF.

V and J are TRBV6-1 and TRBJ2-7; 12 nucleotides match TRBD1. The V segment lost 4 bases and the J segment 2 bases; nucleotides outside the gene matches: 3. The CDR3 is made up of 15 amino acids. The germline CDR1 and CDR2 sequences are MNHNS and SASEGT. The CDR3 nucleotides are TGTGCCAGCAGTGGGGACAGGGGGCGCGCCTACGAGCAGTACTTC. It specifies CASSGDRGRAYEQYF.

The chain uses TRBV11-3 and TRBJ2-7, with 8 bases matching TRBD1. Losses at the gene ends were 4 bases for V and 3 bases for J; bases not matched to a gene: 17. CDR1 and CDR2 from the germline V gene are SGHNT and YENEEA. CDR3 length equals 18 residues. CDR3 in DNA: TGTGCCAGCAGCTCCTACCTGAGGAGACAGGGGCCCTTCTACGAGCAGTACTTC. Translating it yields CASSSYLRRQGPFYEQYF. The full variable domain, completed using reference TRBV11-3 and TRBJ2-7, is EAGVVQSPRYKIIEKKQPVAFWCNPISGHNTLYWYLQNLGQGPELLIRYENEEAVDDSQLPKDRFSAERLKGVDSTLKIQPAELGDSAVYLCASSSYLRRQGPFYEQYFGPGTRLTVT.

J is TRBJ1-1 and V is TRBV6-5; weak D call: TRBD1 (5 bases). From germline, CDR1 is MNHEY and CDR2 SVGAGI. Trimming took off 0 bases at V and 6 bases at J, with 11 bases between the two ends. The CDR3 loop spans 14 amino acids. The CDR3 DNA sequence: TGTGCCAGCAGTTACTCTTCCCAGGGTGCTGAAGCTTTCTTT. Its protein product is CASSYSSQGAEAFF.

The chain has TRBV2 and TRBJ2-1; 11 nucleotides line up with TRBD2. V shed 7 bases, J shed 4 bases, and the junction held 6 bases outside the gene matches. Germline CDR1 reads SNHLY; CDR2 reads FYNNEI. This CDR3 spans 15 amino acids. As DNA, the CDR3 is TGTGCCAGCAACCCACTAGCGGGAGCTTACAATGAGCAGTTCTTC. Protein sequence: CASNPLAGAYNEQFF.

This chain connects TRBV7-2 to TRBJ1-3, with D possibly matching TRBD1 (5 bases). Germline CDR1 reads SGHTA; CDR2 reads FQGNSA. V was cut by 2 bases and J by 4 bases, with 15 bases left in between. This CDR3 contains 16 residues. Here the CDR3 reads CASSLFGRGAGNTIYF. In DNA, the CDR3 is TGTGCCAGCAGCTTATTCGGTAGGGGTGCCGGAAACACCATATATTTT.

The chain couples TRBV5-8 to TRBJ2-6; D remains ambiguous. V lost 0 bases to trimming and J lost 13 bases, with 14 bases between them. This CDR3 is 14 amino acids long. CDR1 is SGHTS and CDR2 is YDEGEE in the germline V gene. The CDR3 reads CASSLAQLPRVLTF. The CDR3, as DNA: TGTGCCAGCAGCTTGGCCCAGCTTCCTAGGGTCCTGACTTTC.

The chain carries TRBV30 and TRBJ2-1; the match to TRBD1 covers 9 bases. The CDR3 runs 14 residues. Germline CDR1 GTSNPN, CDR2 SVGIG (reference sequence). V lost 7 bases to trimming and J lost 6 bases; unmatched junction nucleotides: 10. The chain's CDR3 is CASDRGLRGNEQFF. CDR3 nucleotide sequence: TGTGCCTCGGACAGGGGTTTGAGGGGCAATGAGCAGTTCTTC.

The V call is TRBV27, the J call TRBJ2-6; 7 positions match TRBD2. V trimming: 0 bases; J trimming: 4 bases; junction bases outside the gene matches: 6. The CDR3 is made up of 17 amino acids. From germline, CDR1 is MNHEY and CDR2 SMNVEV (reference sequence). This chain's CDR3 is CASSLSGGAKGANVLTF. The CDR3 nucleotides are TGTGCCAGCAGTTTATCGGGAGGGGCCAAAGGGGCCAACGTCCTGACTTTC. Drawing the rest from reference TRBV27 and TRBJ2-6, the complete variable domain is EAQVTQNPRYLITVTGKKLTVTCSQNMNHEYMSWYRQDPGLGLRQIYYSMNVEVTDKGDVPEGYKVSRKEKRNFPLILESPSPNQTSLYFCASSLSGGAKGANVLTFGAGSRLTVL.